This paragraph reports one TCR beta chain. CDR3 size: 11 residues. V lost 8 bases and J lost 6, with 5 bases in between. The entry originates in a study of T and B cells in COVID-19 patients. Whole-study context: Comorbidities linked to unfavorable COVID-19 outcome were present in about 90% of the roughly 20 active-infection patients.

From blood, about 230-500 ng of genomic DNA served as TRB template. BIOMED2 TRB-A/B primer pools were used in multiplex TRB PCR. TCRdb called the multiplex PCR reads again in MiXCR, with one record for every CDR3 protein. The sample comprises 8,000 or so distinct CDR3 sequences, 40% to 45% of which are singletons, and around 3% rests with the top ten. The sample taken for sequencing was blood. The source of this sequence is a human donor who had recovered from COVID-19. V gene TRBV12-3 or TRBV12-4 combines with J gene TRBJ2-6; D unresolved. This chain's CDR3 is CASSAANVLTF. DNA of the CDR3: TGTGCCAGCTCCGCGGCCAACGTCCTGACTTTC.